The subject of this entry is one T cell receptor (beta chain). Autoimmune disease history or systemic immunosuppression was exclusionary. Patients had blood sampled at baseline and again on cycle 4 day 1 and cycle 7 day 1. The assay was immunoSEQ multiplex PCR, and TCRdb's table has in-frame clones only and misses some. The data contain about 19,000 clones, 60% to 85% of them singletons. This specimen belongs to a study of OX40 agonist ivuxolimab in advanced cancers. Looking at the study overall: Recorded diagnoses for dose-escalation patients were hepatocellular carcinoma, melanoma, renal cell or head and neck cancer.

The CDR3 is 14 residues long. Germline V gene sequence: CDR1 SGDLS, CDR2 YYNGEE. The V segment lost 4 bases and the J segment 5 bases; nucleotides outside the gene matches: 8. Sequencing was performed on CD4+ or CD8+ T cells sorted from blood, taken in a trial of the OX40 agonist ivuxolimab. V is TRBV9 and J is TRBJ2-7, with 8 bases aligning to TRBD2. The source is an adult with an advanced solid tumor such as melanoma, head and neck, liver or kidney cancer. In DNA form, the CDR3 reads TGTGCCAGCAGCCCGGGGGGGTTTGCGAACGAGCAGTACTTC. It translates to CASSPGGFANEQYF.